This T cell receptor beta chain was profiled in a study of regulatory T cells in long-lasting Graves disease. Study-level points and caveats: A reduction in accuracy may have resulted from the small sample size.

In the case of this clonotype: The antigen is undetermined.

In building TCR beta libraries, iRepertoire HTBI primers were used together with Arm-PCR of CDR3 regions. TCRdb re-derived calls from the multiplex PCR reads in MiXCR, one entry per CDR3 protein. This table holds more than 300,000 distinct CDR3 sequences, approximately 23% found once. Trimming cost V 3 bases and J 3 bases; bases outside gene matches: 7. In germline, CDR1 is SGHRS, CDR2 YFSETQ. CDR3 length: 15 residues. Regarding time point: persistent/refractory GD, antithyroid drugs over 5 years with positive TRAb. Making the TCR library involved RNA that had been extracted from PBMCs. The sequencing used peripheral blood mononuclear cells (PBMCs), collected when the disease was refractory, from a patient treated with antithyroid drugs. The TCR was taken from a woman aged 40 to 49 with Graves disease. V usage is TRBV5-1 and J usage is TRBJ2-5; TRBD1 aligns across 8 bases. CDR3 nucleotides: TGCGCCAGCAGCTCCGACAGGGGCCCCAAAGAGACCCAGTACTTC. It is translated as CASSSDRGPKETQYF.